A single sample is the source of the 24 T cell receptor beta chains below, sequenced in a study of T-cell reconstitution after alpha-beta-depleted transplantation in children. Study results and limitations: Newly produced T cells mostly accounted for T-cell counts and diversity one year post-transplant.

These TCRs are of unknown antigen specificity. Preparation of the TCRbeta library used unique molecular identifiers. TCRdb itself ran the PCR reads through MiXCR, one entry per CDR3 protein. This sample yields a few hundred thousand distinct CDR3 sequences, of which almost 8% are seen a single time; approximately 9.6% belongs to the top ten. The sequenced sample was peripheral blood, obtained 360 days after TCRalphabeta/CD19-depleted stem cell transplant. These TCRs come from a female patient aged 2-10 years who had a stem cell transplant for Fanconi anemia, so the T cells may come from the graft donor.

The rearrangement uses TRBV4-2 and TRBJ2-2; the D call may be TRBD1 or TRBD2 (5 bases each). CDR1 is LGHNA and CDR2 is YNFKEQ in the germline V gene. The CDR3 totals 14 residues. The germline V and J ends were trimmed by 4 bases and 4 bases, with 10 bases remaining between them. CDR3 nucleotides: TGTGCCAGCAGCCCTCGGGACCGCACCGGGGAGCTGTTTTTT. This codes for CASSPRDRTGELFF.

The sample holds many counts of this clonotype. This rearrangement joins TRBV28 to TRBJ2-2; TRBD2 agrees at 10 bases. Trimming cost V 0 bases and J 8 bases; bases outside gene matches: 18. The CDR3 has 20 residues. Germline CDR1 reads MDHEN; CDR2 reads SYDVKM. CDR3 sequence: CASSLWGAGGPERWLGELFF. CDR3 nucleotides: TGTGCCAGCAGTTTATGGGGAGCGGGAGGGCCGGAAAGATGGCTGGGGGAGCTGTTTTTT.

In this sample, this clonotype turned up many times. The V gene is TRBV4-1, the J gene TRBJ2-1; 11 bases line up with TRBD2. There are 16 residues in the CDR3. The germline gives CDR1 MGHRA, CDR2 YSYEKL. J gave up 6 bases and V 3 bases, and 7 bases lay outside the gene matches. The CDR3 DNA reads as TGCGCCAGCAGCCAGCTAGCGGGAGGCGAAACCAATGAGCAGTTCTTC. Translated, it gives CASSQLAGGETNEQFF.

This clonotype was recorded many times. This chain uses TRBV5-1 with TRBJ2-2; no clear D. Germline loops: CDR1 SGHRS, CDR2 YFSETQ. V was trimmed by 0 bases and J by 0 bases, leaving 9 bases between them. CDR3 length: 16 amino acids. The CDR3 sequence: CASSLVVTANTGELFF. CDR3 nucleotide sequence: TGCGCCAGCAGCTTGGTAGTAACAGCGAACACCGGGGAGCTGTTTTTT.

Ten or more counts support this clonotype. J is TRBJ2-7 and V is TRBV6-1; tentatively, D is TRBD1 (6 bases). CDR1 is MNHNS and CDR2 is SASEGT in the germline V gene. V dropped 7 bases and J dropped 9 bases, with 13 bases sitting between them. The CDR3 consists of 11 residues. The CDR3 is CASNNRDGQYF. CDR3 DNA sequence: TGTGCCAGCAACAACAGGGACGGGCAGTACTTC.

This clonotype showed up many times. V usage is TRBV20-1 and J usage is TRBJ2-5; TRBD2 aligns across 7 bases. In germline, CDR1 is DFQATT, CDR2 SNEGSKA (reference sequence). The CDR3 has 16 residues. The V gene end was trimmed by 0 bases and the J gene end by 5 bases; junction bases not matched to a gene: 12. DNA of the CDR3: TGCAGTGCTAGAGATATTGGGGCTAGCGGAGGGGAGACCCAGTACTTC. Translating it yields CSARDIGASGGETQYF.

This clonotype was detected many times. This chain uses TRBV4-2 with TRBJ1-5; TRBD1 aligns across 11 bases. Losses at the gene ends were 4 bases for V and 4 bases for J; bases not matched to a gene: 6. Germline V gene sequence: CDR1 LGHNA, CDR2 YNFKEQ. The CDR3 contains 16 residues. The CDR3, as DNA: TGTGCCAGCAGCCGAGGGACAGGGGGAGGTAATCAGCCCCAGCATTTT. As protein: CASSRGTGGGNQPQHF.

This rearrangement joins TRBV5-1 to TRBJ2-2; maybe TRBD2 (5 bases). V was pared by 0 bases and J by 6 bases, with 9 bases between. The CDR3 is 14 amino acids. Per germline, CDR1 SGHRS and CDR2 YFSETQ. As DNA, the CDR3 is TGCGCCAGCAGCTTGGACGTGGGAGCCGGGGAGCTGTTTTTT. It specifies CASSLDVGAGELFF.

The rearrangement joins TRBV6-5 to TRBJ1-1; D ambiguous. The germline V gene encodes CDR1 MNHEY and CDR2 SVGAGI. The CDR3 consists of 14 residues. The V and J ends lost 2 bases and 0 bases respectively, with 7 bases between them. Here the CDR3 reads CASSYEGMNTEAFF. CDR3 DNA sequence: TGTGCCAGCAGTTACGAGGGAATGAACACTGAAGCTTTCTTT.

This clonotype was counted ten times or more. V usage is TRBV9 and J usage is TRBJ2-1; 10 bases are shared with TRBD2. Losses at the gene ends were 0 bases for V and 5 bases for J; bases not matched to a gene: 8. The CDR3 loop spans 17 amino acids. In germline, CDR1 is SGDLS, CDR2 YYNGEE. As DNA, the CDR3 is TGTGCCAGCAGCGTAGAGCCGGACCTAGCGGGGGACAATGAGCAGTTCTTC. This codes for CASSVEPDLAGDNEQFF.

There are many counts of this clonotype. V usage is TRBV29-1 and J usage is TRBJ2-1; 15 bases map to TRBD2. CDR1 and CDR2 from the germline V gene are SQVTM and ANQGSEA. The length of the CDR3 is 19 residues. J gave up 1 base and V 1 base, and 8 bases lay outside the gene matches. DNA for the CDR3: TGCAGCGTTGAAGGGCTTGGGACTAGCGGGGGGTCTTCCTACAATGAGCAGTTCTTC. Protein: CSVEGLGTSGGSSYNEQFF.

At least ten counts were recorded for this clonotype. This chain links TRBV13 with TRBJ2-1; tentatively, D is TRBD2 (5 bases). CDR1 PRHDT and CDR2 FYEKMQ come from the germline V gene (reference sequence). CDR3 length: 16 amino acids. With 1 base removed from V and 4 bases from J, the gap between germline ends came to 14 bases. The CDR3 spells CASSLVALAHYNEQFF. CDR3 coding DNA: TGTGCCAGCAGCTTAGTCGCCCTAGCCCATTACAATGAGCAGTTCTTC.

V is TRBV3-1 and J is TRBJ2-2; D assignment may be TRBD1 or TRBD2 (5 bases each). Germline V lookup: CDR1 LGHDT, CDR2 YNNKEL (reference sequence). V lost 11 bases, J lost 4 bases, and 17 bases lay in between. The CDR3 is 14 residues long. The CDR3 DNA is TGTGCCTCCGGAGGCAGGGCGCCCACCGGGGAGCTGTTTTTT. Translated: CASGGRAPTGELFF.

This chain connects TRBV20-1 to TRBJ1-5, with TRBD1 as a possible D gene (6 bases). Germline V CDR1 and CDR2: DFQATT, SNEGSKA (reference sequence). The germline V and J ends were trimmed by 0 bases and 7 bases, with 16 bases remaining between them. This CDR3 has 15 residues. CDR3 in amino acids: CSARDVPGAGQPQHF. The CDR3, as DNA: TGCAGTGCTAGAGATGTGCCGGGGGCGGGGCAGCCCCAGCATTTT.

The V call is TRBV12-3 or TRBV12-4, the J call TRBJ1-2; 8 positions match TRBD1. V lost 3 bases and J lost 6; bases outside the gene matches: 12. The CDR3 totals 16 residues. CDR3 in amino acids: CASSLGAGQGADGYTF. The CDR3 DNA follows: TGTGCCAGCAGTTTGGGGGCTGGGCAGGGGGCCGATGGCTACACCTTC.

The chain combines TRBV19 with TRBJ2-2, with D unresolved. Germline V gene sequence: CDR1 LNHDA, CDR2 SQIVND (reference sequence). This CDR3 region has 13 residues. V lost 6 bases and J lost 2, with 7 bases in between. The CDR3 DNA reads as TGTGCCAGTAGAGCGCTTAACACCGGGGAGCTGTTTTTT. Protein: CASRALNTGELFF.

This clonotype was counted a few times. This chain uses TRBV5-1 with TRBJ2-5; the D gene is possibly TRBD2 (5 bases). The CDR3 contains 13 residues. Germline V gene sequence: CDR1 SGHRS, CDR2 YFSETQ. Trimming pared 4 bases from V and 5 bases from J, leaving 12 bases between. The CDR3 loop reads CASSILVAETQYF. The DNA of the CDR3 is TGCGCCAGCAGCATACTAGTCGCTGAGACCCAGTACTTC.

Ten or more counts support this clonotype. This chain links TRBV20-1 with TRBJ2-3; 9 nucleotides line up with TRBD1. The CDR3 loop spans 15 amino acids. Germline CDR1 DFQATT, CDR2 SNEGSKA (reference sequence). V was clipped by 5 bases and J by 3 bases; unmatched bases: 9. The CDR3 region is CSAWGGDRDTDTQYF. Written as DNA, the CDR3 is TGCAGTGCTTGGGGAGGGGACAGGGATACAGATACGCAGTATTTT.

The rearrangement links TRBV18 to TRBJ1-2; 7 bases map to TRBD1. V dropped 5 bases and J dropped 8; count of bases not matched to a gene: 11. The germline gives CDR1 KGHSH, CDR2 LQKENI. The CDR3 spans 14 residues. The CDR3: CASSIQQGLRGYTF. The CDR3 coding sequence is TGTGCCAGCTCAATTCAACAGGGGCTCAGGGGCTACACCTTC.

Ten or more counts support this clonotype. This sequence joins TRBV16 and TRBJ1-1; no clear D gene. V gave up 0 bases and J gave up 0 bases, with 8 bases separating them. CDR1 is KGHSY, CDR2 FQNENV, per germline. The CDR3 has 15 residues. CDR3 loop: CASSQSNMVNTEAFF. The CDR3 coding sequence is TGTGCCAGCAGCCAATCGAACATGGTGAACACTGAAGCTTTCTTT.

This clonotype has more than one count but fewer than ten. The gene calls are TRBV28 and TRBJ2-5; tentatively, D is TRBD2 (5 bases). CDR3 length: 15 residues. Trimming removed 5 bases at V and 0 bases at J, with 13 bases between. CDR1 is MDHEN, CDR2 SYDVKM, per germline. The CDR3, as DNA: TGTGCCAGCAGTAAGGCCAGGAGGTACCAAGAGACCCAGTACTTC. This encodes CASSKARRYQETQYF. The entire variable domain, with the rest obtained from reference TRBV28 and TRBJ2-5, is as follows: DVKVTQSSRYLVKRTGEKVFLECVQDMDHENMFWYRQDPGLGLRLIYFSYDVKMKEKGDIPEGYSVSREKKERFSLILESASTNQTSMYLCASSKARRYQETQYFGPGTRLLVL.

The rearrangement joins TRBV6-2 or TRBV6-3 to TRBJ2-1, with TRBD1 matching 11 bases. Looked up from germline, CDR1 is MNHEY and CDR2 is SVGEGT. J was trimmed by 12 bases and V by 5 bases; bases with no gene match: 12. CDR3 length equals 15 residues. CDR3 sequence reads: CASSRDRGGRVAQFF. CDR3 DNA sequence: TGTGCCAGCAGTCGGGACAGGGGGGGCCGAGTAGCGCAGTTCTTC.

This clonotype was recorded at least ten times. The chain links TRBV7-3 to TRBJ2-2; D is undetermined. Germline V CDR1 and CDR2: SGHTA, FQGTGA. The CDR3 has 13 residues. The ends were cut back, 4 bases at V and 5 bases at J, with 8 bases in the middle. For the CDR3, the DNA is TGTGCCAGCAGCTCCGGGCGAACCGGGGAGCTGTTTTTT. It encodes CASSSGRTGELFF. Full variable domain (rest looked up from reference TRBV7-3 and TRBJ2-2): GAGVSQTPSNKVTEKGKYVELRCDPISGHTALYWYRQSLGQGPEFLIYFQGTGAADDSGLPNDRFFAVRPEGSVSTLKIQRTERGDSAVYLCASSSGRTGELFFGEGSRLTVL.

The chain is built from TRBV29-1 and TRBJ2-5; 7 bases fit TRBD2. CDR1 SQVTM and CDR2 ANQGSEA come from the germline V gene. The J segment lost 0 bases and the V segment lost 3 bases, leaving 7 bases of the junction unmatched. The CDR3 sequence is 15 residues long. The DNA of the CDR3 is TGCAGCGTTGAGGTGGCGGGGGACGACCAAGAGACCCAGTACTTC. Translated: CSVEVAGDDQETQYF.